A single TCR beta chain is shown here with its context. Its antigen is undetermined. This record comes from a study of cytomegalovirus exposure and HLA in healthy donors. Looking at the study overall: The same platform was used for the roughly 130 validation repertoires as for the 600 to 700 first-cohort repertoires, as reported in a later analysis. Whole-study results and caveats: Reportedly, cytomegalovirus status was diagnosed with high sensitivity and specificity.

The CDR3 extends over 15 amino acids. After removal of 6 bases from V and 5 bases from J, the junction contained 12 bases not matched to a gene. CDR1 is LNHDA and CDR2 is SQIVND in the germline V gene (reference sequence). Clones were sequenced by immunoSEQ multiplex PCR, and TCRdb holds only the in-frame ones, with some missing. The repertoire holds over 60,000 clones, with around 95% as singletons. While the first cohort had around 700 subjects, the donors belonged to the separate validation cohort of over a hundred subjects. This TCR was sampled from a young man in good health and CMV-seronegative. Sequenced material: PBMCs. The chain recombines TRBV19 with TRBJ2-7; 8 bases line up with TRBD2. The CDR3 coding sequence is TGTGCCAGTAGAACAACCGGGACTAGTTACGACGAGCAGTACTTC. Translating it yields CASRTTGTSYDEQYF.